This passage covers 15 T cell receptor beta chains from one sample sequenced in a study of shared T cell receptors in the human thymus (dated by TCRdb to about 2021). The library was generated by the immunoSEQ multiplex PCR assay. Here the immuneACCESS table is served through TCRdb, limited to in-frame sequences with V and J called. Missing clones are a known gap in these copies; in checked studies unresolved V genes cover under half, and the rest lacks a known reason. The sample table holds 650,000 to 950,000 clones, of which around 85% were seen once. The ten most abundant clones make up 0.0095% to 0.011% of the sample. These data also formed part of another study, on human thymus T cells.

The sample taken for sequencing was thymocytes. The source of these receptors is a girl less than two years old with a congenital heart defect. Donor details come from another sample of the same person, matched by shared clones.

The chain uses TRBV2 and TRBJ1-5; no reliable D call. The V gene lost 3 bases and the J gene lost 0 bases, with 6 bases spanning the gap. The CDR3 spans 14 residues. CDR1 and CDR2 from the germline V gene are SNHLY and FYNNEI. The CDR3: CASSDPYSNQPQHF. The DNA for the CDR3 is TGTGCCAGCAGTGACCCCTATAGCAATCAGCCCCAGCATTTT.

Remarks on this clone: Its ends do not fully match the called genes, so a read error is possible. The chain links TRBV28 to TRBJ1-2; 8 bases are shared with TRBD1. In germline, CDR1 is MDHEN, CDR2 SYDVKM. The CDR3 consists of 12 residues. CDR3 nucleotides: TGTGCCAGCAGTGAAAACAGGGGGGTGTACGGCTTC. This translates into CASSENRGVYGF.

This chain joins TRBV4-2 and TRBJ1-1; the match to TRBD1 covers 7 bases. V trimming: 3 bases; J trimming: 0 bases; junction bases outside the gene matches: 7. Looked up from germline, CDR1 is LGHNA and CDR2 is YNFKEQ. This CDR3 comprises 16 residues. CDR3 bases: TGTGCCAGCAGCCATCCCCGACAGGGCATGAACACTGAAGCTTTCTTT. The encoded protein is CASSHPRQGMNTEAFF.

This sequence joins TRBV11-2 and TRBJ2-7; the D gene is possibly TRBD2 (7 bases). V was clipped by 5 bases and J by 4 bases, with 24 bases between them. The V gene's germline CDR1 is SGHAT and CDR2 FQNNGV. This CDR3 contains 17 residues. The CDR3, as DNA: TGTGCCAGCAGCCCCGCGGGGGCACGGTCCGCATCGTACGAGCAGTACTTC. Amino acid sequence: CASSPAGARSASYEQYF.

V is TRBV5-1 and J is TRBJ2-7; 7 bases match TRBD1. Germline loops: CDR1 SGHRS, CDR2 YFSETQ. The CDR3 length is 16 residues. Trimming removed 3 bases from V and 3 bases from J; junction bases left unmatched: 12. CDR3 in amino acids: CASSYPRQGALYEQYF. CDR3 bases: TGCGCCAGCAGCTATCCCAGACAGGGAGCCCTCTACGAGCAGTACTTC.

The chain uses TRBV21-1 and TRBJ1-1; TRBD1 is taken as the D call from the table, unchecked against the DNA. TRBV21-1 is flagged as a pseudogene. The CDR3 extends over 13 amino acids. CDR3 residues: CASSKVVKGAAFF. DNA for the CDR3: TGTGCCAGCAGCAAAGTGGTGAAGGGGGCAGCTTTCTTT.

V gene TRBV15 combines with J gene TRBJ1-4, with 9 bases matching TRBD1. The CDR3 runs to 15 residues. The V gene's germline CDR1 is LNHNV and CDR2 YYDKDF (reference sequence). V gave up 3 bases and J gave up 6 bases; unmatched junction bases: 5. The CDR3 coding sequence is TGTGCCACCAGCAGGGACAGGGGTGAAGATGAAAAACTGTTTTTT. Residues: CATSRDRGEDEKLFF.

This sequence joins TRBV4-1 and TRBJ2-3; TRBD2 matches at 7 bases. CDR3 size: 15 residues. CDR1 is MGHRA, CDR2 YSYEKL, per germline. The V and J ends lost 3 bases and 6 bases, in that order; junction bases with no gene match: 9. CDR3 loop: CASSHVAGSFDTQYF. The DNA for the CDR3 is TGCGCCAGCAGCCACGTAGCGGGCTCTTTTGATACGCAGTATTTT.

V gene TRBV6-5 combines with J gene TRBJ1-2, with 8 bases aligning to TRBD1. Germline trimming cut 4 bases from V and 7 bases from J; bases unmatched to any gene: 11. Germline assignment: CDR1 MNHEY and CDR2 SVGAGI. The CDR3 runs to 15 residues. The CDR3 sequence is CASSSPRGPYGGYTF. The CDR3 coding sequence is TGTGCCAGCAGTTCCCCCAGGGGGCCCTATGGTGGCTACACCTTC.

The rearrangement links TRBV19 to TRBJ2-7, with D perhaps matching TRBD2 (7 bases). The V and J ends lost 4 bases and 6 bases respectively, with 13 bases between them. CDR3 length: 13 amino acids. Germline CDR1 and CDR2: LNHDA and SQIVND (reference sequence). The CDR3 DNA is TGTGCCAGTAGTAAGGGGGGGACTTCCGAGCAGTACTTC. It specifies CASSKGGTSEQYF.

The J gene is TRBJ2-7, the V gene TRBV28; 7 bases are a match to TRBD2. Looked up from germline, CDR1 is MDHEN and CDR2 is SYDVKM. The CDR3 length is 15 residues. V gave up 6 bases and J gave up 3 bases; unmatched junction bases: 11. In DNA form, the CDR3 reads TGTGCCAGCAGGAACCAATACGGGGGGATCTACGAGCAGTACTTC. Its protein is CASRNQYGGIYEQYF.

The chain has TRBV15 and TRBJ1-5; 8 nucleotides align to TRBD1. J gave up 2 bases and V 2 bases, and 11 bases lay outside the gene matches. This CDR3 has 18 residues. CDR1 and CDR2 (germline): LNHNV, YYDKDF (reference sequence). The CDR3 protein is CATSRPQRDRRGNQPQHF. The CDR3 nucleotides read TGTGCCACCAGCAGACCCCAGCGGGACAGGAGAGGCAATCAGCCCCAGCATTTT.

This clone was counted a single time. V and J are TRBV5-1 and TRBJ2-4; 9 nucleotides match TRBD1. With V trimmed by 4 bases and J by 0 bases, 8 bases remained unmatched. Germline values: CDR1 SGHRS, CDR2 YFSETQ. The CDR3 is 17 residues long. The CDR3 protein is CASSLPRQGVAKNIQYF. The CDR3 DNA follows: TGCGCCAGCAGCCTCCCCAGACAGGGGGTAGCCAAAAACATTCAGTACTTC.

The chain uses TRBV18 and TRBJ1-2; D remains ambiguous. Trimming cost V 3 bases and J 3 bases, with 14 bases left between them. This CDR3 contains 15 residues. Germline CDR1 reads KGHSH; CDR2 reads LQKENI. The CDR3: CASSPPGGAYYGYTF. The CDR3 bases are TGTGCCAGCTCACCGCCAGGAGGTGCCTACTATGGCTACACCTTC.

The V and J genes are TRBV19 and TRBJ1-5; 10 nucleotides line up with TRBD1. Germline V gene lookup returns CDR1 LNHDA and CDR2 SQIVND (reference sequence). Germline trimming cut 3 bases from V and 7 bases from J; bases unmatched to any gene: 6. This CDR3 spans 15 amino acids. The CDR3 nucleotides read TGTGCCAGTAGTATGGCGTGGGACAGGGGACAGCCCCAGCATTTT. Protein: CASSMAWDRGQPQHF.